In its sample, the clone carrying this T cell receptor (beta chain) was seen a few times. Antigen unknown. Only in-frame clones appear in the TCRdb table, and some are missing; sequencing was by immunoSEQ multiplex PCR. The repertoire holds some 120,000 clones, with about nine tenths as singletons. This record belongs to a study of graft-versus-host responses after intestinal transplantation. Trimming removed 1 base at V and 4 bases at J, with 10 bases between. The germline V gene has CDR1 MNHEY and CDR2 SVGAGI. This CDR3 has 14 amino acids. The rearrangement uses TRBV6-5 and TRBJ2-5; TRBD1 is a possible D gene (6 bases). The sequenced sample was unstimulated CD4+ T cells sorted from spleen or lymph node cells, obtained before intestinal transplant. The sequence was obtained from a human donor who received an intestinal transplant. The CDR3 bases are TGTGCCAGCAGTTACTTGGACAGCGTAGAGACCCAGTACTTC. It specifies CASSYLDSVETQYF.